This T cell receptor (beta chain) is from a study of T cell repertoires in cytomegalovirus infection. Unmatched junction bases numbered 8, after V lost 8 bases and J lost 5 bases. This CDR3 is 12 amino acids long. Germline CDR1 reads SQVTM; CDR2 reads ANQGSEA. This clonotype was counted only a few times. Antigen: not known. Findings and caveats of the study: Dominant in the ex vivo response were TCR beta clonotypes restricted by HLA-C and specific for CMV.

One entry per CDR3 protein results from TCRdb running MiXCR on the reads. The sample contains 85,000 to 120,000 distinct CDR3 sequences, approximately 17% of which appear only once. The sequence was collected from a human donor in good health (CMV status not recorded). Some clones in this sample may be carry-over from other donors' samples. Source material: PBMCs. This chain joins TRBV29-1 and TRBJ1-2, with 7 bases matching TRBD1. In DNA, the CDR3 is TGCAGCTCTGATCGGGACAGTTATGGCTACACCTTC. Amino acids: CSSDRDSYGYTF. The full variable domain, in which reference TRBV29-1 and TRBJ1-2 provide the parts outside the CDR3, is SAVISQKPSRDICQRGTSLTIQCQVDSQVTMMFWYRQQPGQSLTLIATANQGSEATYESGFVIDKFPISRPNLTFSTLTVSNMSPEDSSIYLCSSDRDSYGYTFGSGTRLTVV.